This T cell receptor beta chain originates from a study of OX40 agonist ivuxolimab in advanced cancers. About the study: Three dose-escalation patients had partial responses: one with hepatocellular carcinoma and two with cutaneous melanoma.

CDR3 length: 12 residues. CDR1 LNHDA and CDR2 SQIVND come from the germline V gene (reference sequence). Trimming took 5 bases from V and 9 from J, leaving 11 bases between them. Some clones are missing from TCRdb's copy, which holds only in-frame ones; the method was immunoSEQ multiplex PCR. The table has about 23,000 clones, approximately 80% seen once; the top ten hold more than 15%. This chain links TRBV19 with TRBJ2-1; D ambiguous. The sequenced sample was CD4+ or CD8+ T cells sorted from blood, obtained in a trial of the OX40 agonist ivuxolimab. This sequence originates from an adult with an advanced solid tumor such as melanoma, head and neck, liver or kidney cancer. CDR3 amino acids: CASSRLDAEQFF. In DNA form, the CDR3 reads TGTGCCAGTAGTCGACTGGATGCTGAGCAGTTCTTC. Drawing the rest from reference TRBV19 and TRBJ2-1, the complete variable domain is DGGITQSPKYLFRKEGQNVTLSCEQNLNHDAMYWYRQDPGQGLRLIYYSQIVNDFQKGDIAEGYSVSREKKESFPLTVTSAQKNPTAFYLCASSRLDAEQFFGPGTRLTVL.